This TCR beta chain was captured by sequencing in a study of blood T cell repertoires in COVID-19. Looking at the study overall: PBMCs, B-cell-depleted T cells, or T cells were the source of the cDNA or gDNA that made up the material.

Germline V gives CDR1 LNHDA, CDR2 SQIVND (reference sequence). V lost 6 bases and J lost 2, with 14 bases in between. This CDR3 has 14 residues. TCRdb's table, derived via immunoSEQ multiplex PCR, lists solely in-frame clones and lacks some. The profile shows about 89,000 clones, 75% to 85% of them singletons. This sequence was found in a woman older than 75 with acute or convalescent COVID-19. This chain joins TRBV19 and TRBJ2-7; D is possibly TRBD1 (5 bases). The sample taken for sequencing was peripheral blood. The CDR3 loop is CASSAATETYEQYF. CDR3 in DNA: TGTGCCAGTAGCGCAGCGACAGAGACCTACGAGCAGTACTTC. Filled out from reference TRBV19 and TRBJ2-7, the complete variable domain reads DGGITQSPKYLFRKEGQNVTLSCEQNLNHDAMYWYRQDPGQGLRLIYYSQIVNDFQKGDIAEGYSVSREKKESFPLTVTSAQKNPTAFYLCASSAATETYEQYFGPGTRLTVT.